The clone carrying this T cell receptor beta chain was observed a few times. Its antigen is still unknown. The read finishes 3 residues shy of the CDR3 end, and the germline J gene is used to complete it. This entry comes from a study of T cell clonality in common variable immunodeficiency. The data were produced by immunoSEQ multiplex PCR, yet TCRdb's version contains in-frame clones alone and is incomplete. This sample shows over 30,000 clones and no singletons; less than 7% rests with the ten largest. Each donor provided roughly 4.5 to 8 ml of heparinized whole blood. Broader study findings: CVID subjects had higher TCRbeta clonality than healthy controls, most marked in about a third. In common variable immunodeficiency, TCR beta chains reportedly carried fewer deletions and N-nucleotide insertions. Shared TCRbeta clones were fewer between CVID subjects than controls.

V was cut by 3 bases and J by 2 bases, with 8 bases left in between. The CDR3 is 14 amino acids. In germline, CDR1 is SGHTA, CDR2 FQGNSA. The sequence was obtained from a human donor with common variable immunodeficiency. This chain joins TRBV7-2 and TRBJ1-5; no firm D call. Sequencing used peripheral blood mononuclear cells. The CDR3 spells CASSLEGGNQPQHF. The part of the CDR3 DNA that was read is TGTGCCAGCAGCTTGGAGGGCGGCAATCAGCCC.